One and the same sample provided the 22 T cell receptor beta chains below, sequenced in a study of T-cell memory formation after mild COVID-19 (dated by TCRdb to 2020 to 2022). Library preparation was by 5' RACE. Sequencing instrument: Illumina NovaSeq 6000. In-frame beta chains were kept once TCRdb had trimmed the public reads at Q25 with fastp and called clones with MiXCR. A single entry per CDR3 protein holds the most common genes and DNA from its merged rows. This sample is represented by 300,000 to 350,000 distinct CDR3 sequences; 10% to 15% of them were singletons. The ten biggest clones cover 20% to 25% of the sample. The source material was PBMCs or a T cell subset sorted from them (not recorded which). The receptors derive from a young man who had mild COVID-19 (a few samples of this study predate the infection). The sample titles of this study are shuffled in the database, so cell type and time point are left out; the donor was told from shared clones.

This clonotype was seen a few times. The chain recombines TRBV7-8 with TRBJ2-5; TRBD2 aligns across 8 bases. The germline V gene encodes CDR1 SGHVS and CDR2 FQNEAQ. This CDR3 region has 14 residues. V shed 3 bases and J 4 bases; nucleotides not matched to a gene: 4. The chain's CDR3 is CASSFGGVRETQYF. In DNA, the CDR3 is TGTGCCAGCAGCTTCGGGGGGGTGAGAGAGACCCAGTACTTC.

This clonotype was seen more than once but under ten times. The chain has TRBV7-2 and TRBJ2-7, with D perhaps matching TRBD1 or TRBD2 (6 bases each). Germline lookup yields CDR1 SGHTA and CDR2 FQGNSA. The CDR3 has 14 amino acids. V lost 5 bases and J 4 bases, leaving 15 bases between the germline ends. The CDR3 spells CASSPGRGHYEQYF. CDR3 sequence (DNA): TGTGCCAGCAGCCCCGGCCGGGGGCATTACGAGCAGTACTTC.

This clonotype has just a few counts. CDR3 sequence: CASSLGGLFYEQYF. The CDR3 DNA reads TGCGCCAGCAGCTTGGGGGGTCTCTTCTACGAGCAGTACTTC. The V and J genes are TRBV5-1 and TRBJ2-7; no firm D call. Trimming took 0 bases from V and 3 from J, leaving 10 bases between them. The CDR3 covers 14 residues. Germline V lookup: CDR1 SGHRS, CDR2 YFSETQ. Complete variable domain (other parts from reference TRBV5-1 and TRBJ2-7): KAGVTQTPRYLIKTRGQQVTLSCSPISGHRSVSWYQQTPGQGLQFLFEYFSETQRNKGNFPGRFSGRQFSNSRSEMNVSTLELGDSALYLCASSLGGLFYEQYFGPGTRLTVT.

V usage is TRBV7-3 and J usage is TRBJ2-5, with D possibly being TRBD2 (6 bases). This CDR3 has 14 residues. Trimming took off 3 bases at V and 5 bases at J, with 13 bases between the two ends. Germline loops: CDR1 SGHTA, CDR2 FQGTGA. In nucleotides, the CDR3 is TGTGCCAGCAGCTTCGGGGGACCACGCGAGACCCAGTACTTC. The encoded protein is CASSFGGPRETQYF. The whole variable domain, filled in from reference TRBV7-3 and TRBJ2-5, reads GAGVSQTPSNKVTEKGKYVELRCDPISGHTALYWYRQSLGQGPEFLIYFQGTGAADDSGLPNDRFFAVRPEGSVSTLKIQRTERGDSAVYLCASSFGGPRETQYFGPGTRLLVL.

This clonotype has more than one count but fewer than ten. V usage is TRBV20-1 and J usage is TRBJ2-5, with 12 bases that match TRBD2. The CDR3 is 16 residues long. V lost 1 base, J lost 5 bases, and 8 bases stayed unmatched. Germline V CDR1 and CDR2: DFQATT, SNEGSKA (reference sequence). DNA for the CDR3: TGCAGTGCTAGAGGGGCTAGCGGGGGGGCACAGGAGACCCAGTACTTC. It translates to CSARGASGGAQETQYF.

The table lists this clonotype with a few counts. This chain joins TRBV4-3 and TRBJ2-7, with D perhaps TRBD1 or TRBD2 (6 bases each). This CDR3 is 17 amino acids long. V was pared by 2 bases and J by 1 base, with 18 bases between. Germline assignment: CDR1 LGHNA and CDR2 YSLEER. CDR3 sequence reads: CASSQLQGLEGSYEQYF. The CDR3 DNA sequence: TGCGCCAGCAGCCAACTACAGGGACTGGAAGGATCCTACGAGCAGTACTTC.

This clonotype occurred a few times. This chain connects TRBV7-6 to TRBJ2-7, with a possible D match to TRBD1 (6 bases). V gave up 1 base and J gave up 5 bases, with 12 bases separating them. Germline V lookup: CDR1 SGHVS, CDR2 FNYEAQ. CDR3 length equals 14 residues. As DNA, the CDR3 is TGTGCCAGCAGCTTAGTGAGCAGGGGAGACGAGCAGTACTTC. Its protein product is CASSLVSRGDEQYF.

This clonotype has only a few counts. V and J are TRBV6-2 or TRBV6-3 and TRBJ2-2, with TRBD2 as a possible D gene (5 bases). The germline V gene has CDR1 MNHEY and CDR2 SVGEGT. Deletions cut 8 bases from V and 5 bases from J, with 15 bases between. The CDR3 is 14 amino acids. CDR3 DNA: TGTGCCAGCTCGGAATTTGGGGAGACCGGGGAGCTGTTTTTT. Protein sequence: CASSEFGETGELFF.

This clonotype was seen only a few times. The CDR3 loop is CASRLRTSPINEQFF. The DNA for the CDR3 is TGTGCCAGCAGGCTCCGGACTAGTCCGATCAATGAGCAGTTCTTC. This chain joins TRBV12-3 or TRBV12-4 and TRBJ2-1, with 7 bases aligning to TRBD2. The ends lost 6 bases at V and 6 bases at J; junction bases unmatched: 11. The CDR3 contains 15 residues.

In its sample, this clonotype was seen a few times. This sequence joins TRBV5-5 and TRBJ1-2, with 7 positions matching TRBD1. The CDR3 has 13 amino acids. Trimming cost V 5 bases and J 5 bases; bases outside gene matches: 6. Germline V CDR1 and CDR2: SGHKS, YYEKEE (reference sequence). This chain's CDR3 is CASSYRGEYGYTF. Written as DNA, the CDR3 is TGTGCCAGCAGTTACAGGGGAGAGTATGGCTACACCTTC.

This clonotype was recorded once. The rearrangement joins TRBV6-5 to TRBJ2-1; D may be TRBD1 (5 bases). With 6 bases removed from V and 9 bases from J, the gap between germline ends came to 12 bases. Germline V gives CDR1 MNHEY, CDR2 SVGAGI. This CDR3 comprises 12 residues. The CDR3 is CASREIQGEQFF. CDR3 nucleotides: TGTGCCAGCAGGGAAATTCAGGGTGAGCAGTTCTTC.

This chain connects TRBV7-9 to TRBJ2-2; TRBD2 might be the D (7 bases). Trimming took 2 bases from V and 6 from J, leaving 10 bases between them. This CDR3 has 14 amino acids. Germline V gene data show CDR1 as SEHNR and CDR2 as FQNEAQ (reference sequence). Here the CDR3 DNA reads TGTGCCAGCAGCTTATTGCGGGGGCCCGGGGAGCTGTTTTTT. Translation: CASSLLRGPGELFF.

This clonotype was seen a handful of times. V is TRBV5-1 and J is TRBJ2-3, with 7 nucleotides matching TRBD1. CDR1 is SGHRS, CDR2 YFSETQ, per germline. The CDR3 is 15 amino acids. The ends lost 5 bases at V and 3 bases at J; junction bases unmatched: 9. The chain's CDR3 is CASRPPTGVTDTQYF. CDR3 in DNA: TGCGCCAGCAGACCCCCCACAGGGGTTACAGATACGCAGTATTTT.

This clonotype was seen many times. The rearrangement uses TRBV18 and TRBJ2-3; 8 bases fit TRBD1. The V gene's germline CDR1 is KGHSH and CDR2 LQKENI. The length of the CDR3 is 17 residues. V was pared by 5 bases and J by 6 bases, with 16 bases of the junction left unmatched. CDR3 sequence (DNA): TGTGCCAGCTCATATCCGGAGTTGGGGACAGGAGTCGATACGCAGTATTTT. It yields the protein CASSYPELGTGVDTQYF. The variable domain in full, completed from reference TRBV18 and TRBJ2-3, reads NAGVMQNPRHLVRRRGQEARLRCSPMKGHSHVYWYRQLPEEGLKFMVYLQKENIIDESGMPKERFSAEFPKEGPSILRIQQVVRGDSAAYFCASSYPELGTGVDTQYFGPGTRLTVL.

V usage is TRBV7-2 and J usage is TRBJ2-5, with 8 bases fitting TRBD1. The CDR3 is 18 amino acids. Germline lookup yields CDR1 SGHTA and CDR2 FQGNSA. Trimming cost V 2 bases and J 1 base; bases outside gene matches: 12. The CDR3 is CASSLRDRPFSTQETQYF. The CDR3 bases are TGTGCCAGCAGCTTAAGGGACAGGCCCTTTTCGACCCAAGAGACCCAGTACTTC.

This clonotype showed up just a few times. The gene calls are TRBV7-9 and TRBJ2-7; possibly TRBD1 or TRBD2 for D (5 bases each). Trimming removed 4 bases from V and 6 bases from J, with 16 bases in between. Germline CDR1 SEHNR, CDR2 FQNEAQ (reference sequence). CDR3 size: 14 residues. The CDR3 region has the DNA TGTGCCAGCAGCTCCCAGCTCGAGGGGACCGAGCAGTACGTC. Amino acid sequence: CASSSQLEGTEQYV.

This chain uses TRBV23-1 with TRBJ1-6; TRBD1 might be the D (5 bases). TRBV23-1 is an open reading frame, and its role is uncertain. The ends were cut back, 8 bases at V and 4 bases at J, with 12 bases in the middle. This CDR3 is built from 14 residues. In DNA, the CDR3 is TGCGCCAGCGGAAGGGACGGATATAATTCACCCCTCCACTTT. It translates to CASGRDGYNSPLHF.

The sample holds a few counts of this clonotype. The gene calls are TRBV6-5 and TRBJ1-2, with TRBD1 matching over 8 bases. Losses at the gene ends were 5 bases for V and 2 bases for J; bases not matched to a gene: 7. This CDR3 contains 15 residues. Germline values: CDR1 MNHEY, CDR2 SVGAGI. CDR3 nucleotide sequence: TGTGCCAGCAGTCCGGGGACAGGATCGAACTATGGCTACACCTTC. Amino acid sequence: CASSPGTGSNYGYTF.

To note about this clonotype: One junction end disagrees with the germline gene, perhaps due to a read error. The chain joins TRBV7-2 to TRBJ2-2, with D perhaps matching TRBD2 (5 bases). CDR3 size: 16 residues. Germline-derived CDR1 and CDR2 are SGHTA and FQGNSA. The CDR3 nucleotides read TGTGCCAGCAGCCCGACGGCAGTCTCGAACACCGGGGAGCTGTTATTT. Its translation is CASSPTAVSNTGELLF. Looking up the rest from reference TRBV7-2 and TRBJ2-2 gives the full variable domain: GAGVSQSPSNKVTEKGKDVELRCDPISGHTALYWYRQSLGQGLEFLIYFQGNSAPDKSGLPSDRFSAERTGGSVSTLTIQRTQQEDSAVYLCASSPTAVSNTGELLFGEGSRLTVL.

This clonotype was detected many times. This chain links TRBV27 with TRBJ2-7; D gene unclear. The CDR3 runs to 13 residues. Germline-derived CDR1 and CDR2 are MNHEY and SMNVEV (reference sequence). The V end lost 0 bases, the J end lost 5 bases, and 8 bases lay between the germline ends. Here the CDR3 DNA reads TGTGCCAGCAGTTTATCGAAATGGAACGAGCAGTACTTC. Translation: CASSLSKWNEQYF.

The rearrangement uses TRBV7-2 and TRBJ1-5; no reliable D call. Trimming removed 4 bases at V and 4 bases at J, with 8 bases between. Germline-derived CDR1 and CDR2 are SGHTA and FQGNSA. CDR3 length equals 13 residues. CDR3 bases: TGTGCCAGCAGCTGGGCCGTAAATCAGCCCCAGCATTTT. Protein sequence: CASSWAVNQPQHF.

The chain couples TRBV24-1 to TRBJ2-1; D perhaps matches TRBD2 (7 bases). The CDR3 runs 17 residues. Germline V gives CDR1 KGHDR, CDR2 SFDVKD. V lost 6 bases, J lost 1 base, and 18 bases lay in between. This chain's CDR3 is CATSPLKGGQSYNEQFF. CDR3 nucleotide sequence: TGTGCCACCAGTCCCTTAAAGGGGGGGCAGTCCTACAATGAGCAGTTCTTC.